These 27 T cell receptor beta chains were sequenced from one sample in a study of blood T cell repertoires in COVID-19. Data came from immunoSEQ multiplex PCR; TCRdb stores just in-frame clones and leaves some out. The sample has 95,000 to 110,000 clones, 85% to 90% seen once; the top ten hold about 3.2%. What was sequenced was peripheral blood. These TCRs come from a human donor in a cohort sampled during active COVID-19.

This chain uses TRBV7-2 with TRBJ1-4; 7 nucleotides line up with TRBD1. V was pared by 4 bases and J by 4 bases, with 3 bases of the junction left unmatched. Germline CDR1 reads SGHTA; CDR2 reads FQGNSA. The CDR3 runs to 14 residues. The CDR3 loop is CASSWDSLNEKLFF. CDR3 sequence (DNA): TGTGCCAGCAGCTGGGACAGCCTTAATGAAAAACTGTTTTTT.

The chain combines TRBV18 with TRBJ2-6; no reliable D call. Trimming removed 1 base at V and 2 bases at J, with 9 bases between. CDR1 and CDR2 (germline): KGHSH, LQKENI. The CDR3 has 16 residues. CDR3 in DNA: TGTGCCAGCTCACCACAATCGAGCGCTGGGGCCAACGTCCTGACTTTC. The encoded protein is CASSPQSSAGANVLTF.

For this clone: This same CDR3 is encoded by further DNA sequences in the sample. The chain employs TRBV18 and TRBJ1-5; TRBD1 agrees at 8 bases. V gave up 3 bases and J gave up 2 bases; unmatched junction bases: 3. CDR3 length: 15 amino acids. Germline V lookup: CDR1 KGHSH, CDR2 LQKENI. DNA of the CDR3: TGTGCCAGCTCACCGGACAGGGCCGGCAATCAGCCCCAGCATTTT. Translation: CASSPDRAGNQPQHF.

This CDR3 reads CASSLPPWRNTEAFF. The CDR3, as DNA: TGTGCCAGCAGCTTACCGCCCTGGAGGAACACTGAAGCTTTCTTT. The V call is TRBV7-2, the J call TRBJ1-1; no firm D call. The CDR3 has 15 residues. Germline V gene data show CDR1 as SGHTA and CDR2 as FQGNSA. V dropped 2 bases and J dropped 1 base, with 11 bases sitting between them.

In its sample, this clone was seen many times. The V call is TRBV19, the J call TRBJ1-2; 8 bases match TRBD1. Germline loops: CDR1 LNHDA, CDR2 SQIVND (reference sequence). Trimming at V came to 3 bases and at J to 8 bases, leaving 8 bases not matched to a gene. This CDR3 spans 14 amino acids. In DNA form, the CDR3 reads TGTGCCAGTAGTATCCTACGACAGGGGCGAGGCTACACCTTC. Amino acids: CASSILRQGRGYTF.

CDR3 sequence: CASSPARRRNSYNEQFF. The CDR3 DNA sequence: TGTGCCAGCTCACCGGCCCGGAGGCGGAACTCCTACAATGAGCAGTTCTTC. The chain recombines TRBV18 with TRBJ2-1; tentatively, D is TRBD2 (5 bases). CDR1 and CDR2 from the germline V gene are KGHSH and LQKENI. Trimming took off 3 bases at V and 0 bases at J, with 15 bases between the two ends. CDR3 length: 17 amino acids. The entire variable domain, with the rest obtained from reference TRBV18 and TRBJ2-1, is as follows: NAGVMQNPRHLVRRRGQEARLRCSPMKGHSHVYWYRQLPEEGLKFMVYLQKENIIDESGMPKERFSAEFPKEGPSILRIQQVVRGDSAAYFCASSPARRRNSYNEQFFGPGTRLTVL.

The chain couples TRBV25-1 to TRBJ2-7; 9 positions match TRBD1. Germline V gene data show CDR1 as MGHDK and CDR2 as SYGVNS. This CDR3 spans 14 amino acids. After removal of 7 bases from V and 1 base from J, the junction contained 5 bases not matched to a gene. The CDR3 loop is CASTLGQGSYEQYF. DNA of the CDR3: TGTGCCAGCACCCTCGGACAGGGGTCCTACGAGCAGTACTTC.

The chain employs TRBV11-2 and TRBJ2-7, with D possibly matching TRBD1 (6 bases). Trimming removed 5 bases at V and 1 base at J, with 18 bases between. The CDR3 extends over 16 amino acids. From germline, CDR1 is SGHAT and CDR2 FQNNGV. CDR3 nucleotides: TGTGCCAGCAGCCCGGCCTGGGGGCGGAGGTCCTACGAGCAGTACTTC. Its protein is CASSPAWGRRSYEQYF.

The gene calls are TRBV5-6 and TRBJ2-3; 7 bases agree with TRBD1. Per germline, CDR1 SGHDT and CDR2 YYEEEE. Losses at the gene ends were 0 bases for V and 0 bases for J; bases not matched to a gene: 1. There are 15 residues in the CDR3. For the CDR3, the DNA is TGTGCCAGCAGCTTGGGGGGACAGAGCACAGATACGCAGTATTTT. Residues: CASSLGGQSTDTQYF.

CDR3 amino acids: CASIMTGGYGYTF. DNA of the CDR3: TGTGCCAGTATCATGACAGGCGGCTATGGCTACACCTTC. The chain recombines TRBV19 with TRBJ1-2; possibly TRBD1 for D (6 bases). Germline CDR1 is LNHDA and CDR2 is SQIVND (reference sequence). This CDR3 has 13 amino acids. Trimming cost V 7 bases and J 4 bases, with 13 bases left between them. The full variable domain, its missing parts supplied by reference TRBV19 and TRBJ1-2, is DGGITQSPKYLFRKEGQNVTLSCEQNLNHDAMYWYRQDPGQGLRLIYYSQIVNDFQKGDIAEGYSVSREKKESFPLTVTSAQKNPTAFYLCASIMTGGYGYTFGSGTRLTVV.

V is TRBV19 and J is TRBJ1-6; 8 bases match TRBD1. Trimming cost V 5 bases and J 10 bases; bases outside gene matches: 4. This CDR3 spans 13 amino acids. Per the germline V gene, CDR1 is LNHDA and CDR2 is SQIVND (reference sequence). In nucleotides, the CDR3 is TGTGCCAGTAGTTCGGACAGGGACTCACCCCTCCACTTT. Its protein is CASSSDRDSPLHF.

This clone was recorded once. The chain employs TRBV18 and TRBJ1-1; TRBD1 aligns across 8 bases. After removal of 6 bases from V and 2 bases from J, the junction contained 5 bases not matched to a gene. Per germline, CDR1 KGHSH and CDR2 LQKENI. The CDR3 runs to 14 residues. The CDR3 DNA sequence: TGTGCCAGCTCTCAAGACAGGGGTAACACTGAAGCTTTCTTT. It encodes CASSQDRGNTEAFF.

V is TRBV6-4 and J is TRBJ2-5, with 11 bases lining up with TRBD2. V shed 10 bases, J shed 2 bases, and the junction held 9 bases outside the gene matches. This CDR3 is 15 amino acids long. Germline V lookup: CDR1 MRHNA, CDR2 SNTAGT. Here the CDR3 reads CATTPSGGHQETQYF. The CDR3 coding sequence is TGTGCCACCACCCCTAGCGGGGGGCATCAAGAGACCCAGTACTTC.

The V gene is TRBV30, the J gene TRBJ2-3; no firm D call. This CDR3 spans 14 amino acids. V was clipped by 2 bases and J by 2 bases, with 11 bases between them. Germline lookup yields CDR1 GTSNPN and CDR2 SVGIG (reference sequence). The CDR3 spells CAWSRGGPTDTQYF. The CDR3 bases are TGTGCCTGGAGTAGAGGTGGCCCCACAGATACGCAGTATTTT.

The chain couples TRBV19 to TRBJ2-6; maybe TRBD1 (6 bases). The CDR3 consists of 15 residues. Germline-derived CDR1 and CDR2 are LNHDA and SQIVND (reference sequence). V was clipped by 5 bases and J by 1 base, with 9 bases between them. The CDR3 protein is CASSPQGSGANVLTF. Written as DNA, the CDR3 is TGTGCCAGTAGTCCGCAGGGGTCTGGGGCCAACGTCCTGACTTTC.

The chain carries TRBV7-2 and TRBJ2-7; 10 positions agree with TRBD2. The CDR3 extends over 15 amino acids. Germline CDR1 SGHTA, CDR2 FQGNSA. Trimming at V came to 3 bases and at J to 9 bases, leaving 11 bases not matched to a gene. The CDR3 sequence is CASSFATSGSGAQYF. CDR3 bases: TGTGCCAGCAGCTTCGCGACTAGCGGGTCGGGGGCGCAGTACTTC.

The chain links TRBV7-2 to TRBJ2-1, with 11 bases identical to TRBD2. V lost 3 bases, J lost 7 bases, and 5 bases stayed unmatched. This CDR3 contains 15 residues. From germline, CDR1 is SGHTA and CDR2 FQGNSA. The CDR3 protein is CASSFSGRARNEQFF. CDR3 nucleotides: TGTGCCAGCAGCTTTAGCGGGAGGGCCAGGAATGAGCAGTTCTTC.

J is TRBJ2-1 and V is TRBV13, with 10 nucleotides matching TRBD1. Germline values: CDR1 PRHDT, CDR2 FYEKMQ (reference sequence). This CDR3 spans 15 amino acids. The junction had 5 bases not matched to a gene; V was cut back by 5 bases and J by 4 bases. The CDR3 sequence is CASSLGTGVYNEQFF. Here the CDR3 DNA reads TGTGCCAGCAGCCTCGGGACAGGGGTATACAATGAGCAGTTCTTC. Variable domain in full (rest from reference TRBV13 and TRBJ2-1): AAGVIQSPRHLIKEKRETATLKCYPIPRHDTVYWYQQGPGQDPQFLISFYEKMQSDKGSIPDRFSAQQFSDYHSELNMSSLELGDSALYFCASSLGTGVYNEQFFGPGTRLTVL.

The rearrangement joins TRBV9 to TRBJ2-7, with 9 positions matching TRBD1. This CDR3 is 14 amino acids long. The germline V gene encodes CDR1 SGDLS and CDR2 YYNGEE. The J segment lost 0 bases and the V segment lost 3 bases, leaving 1 base of the junction unmatched. The DNA for the CDR3 is TGTGCCAGCAGCGGGACAGGGGTCTCCTACGAGCAGTACTTC. Its protein product is CASSGTGVSYEQYF.

V gene TRBV29-1 combines with J gene TRBJ2-1, with TRBD1 identical over 7 bases. The CDR3 loop spans 14 amino acids. Germline V gene lookup returns CDR1 SQVTM and CDR2 ANQGSEA. V gave up 3 bases and J gave up 6 bases; unmatched junction bases: 8. CDR3 sequence (DNA): TGCAGCGTTGAGGCGTGGGCAGGGGGCAATGAGCAGTTCTTC. It codes for CSVEAWAGGNEQFF.

This chain uses TRBV7-9 with TRBJ2-3; D is uncertain. Trimming shortened V by 8 bases and J by 2 bases, and 20 bases separated the two germline ends. Germline V gene data show CDR1 as SEHNR and CDR2 as FQNEAQ (reference sequence). This CDR3 spans 16 amino acids. CDR3 amino acids: CASALTGSRITDTQYF. CDR3 nucleotides: TGTGCCAGCGCCCTTACCGGGTCCCGTATCACAGATACGCAGTATTTT.

The V and J genes are TRBV7-7 and TRBJ2-2, with a possible D match to TRBD1 (5 bases). Germline loops: CDR1 SSHAT, CDR2 FNYEAQ (reference sequence). V shed 5 bases and J shed 5 bases, with 21 bases lying between them. The CDR3 has 17 residues. CDR3 sequence: CASSPYHLSTETGELFF. The CDR3 bases are TGTGCCAGCAGCCCCTACCACCTCTCGACAGAGACCGGGGAGCTGTTTTTT. The full variable domain, with the rest looked up from reference TRBV7-7 and TRBJ2-2, is GAGVSQSPRYKVTKRGQDVTLRCDPISSHATLYWYQQALGQGPEFLTYFNYEAQPDKSGLPSDRFSAERPEGSISTLTIQRTEQRDSAMYRCASSPYHLSTETGELFFGEGSRLTVL.

The V gene is TRBV7-3, the J gene TRBJ1-2; D possibly corresponds to TRBD1 (6 bases). V shed 3 bases and J shed 0 bases, with 14 bases lying between them. The CDR3 loop spans 16 amino acids. Germline assignment: CDR1 SGHTA and CDR2 FQGTGA. For the CDR3, the DNA is TGTGCCAGCAGCTTGAAACCGGACAGAGCTAACTATGGCTACACCTTC. Amino acids: CASSLKPDRANYGYTF.

The rearrangement uses TRBV5-1 and TRBJ2-5, with 8 bases identical to TRBD1. The CDR3 has 15 amino acids. Per germline, CDR1 SGHRS and CDR2 YFSETQ. With 2 bases clipped from V and 5 bases from J, the junction kept 8 bases outside the gene matches. The CDR3 loop is CASSFDPDRVETQYF. The CDR3 nucleotides read TGCGCCAGCAGCTTCGACCCGGACAGGGTGGAGACCCAGTACTTC.

This rearrangement joins TRBV5-1 to TRBJ2-5, with TRBD1 identical over 9 bases. This CDR3 comprises 16 residues. The germline CDR1 and CDR2 sequences are SGHRS and YFSETQ. The junction had 10 bases not matched to a gene; V was cut back by 3 bases and J by 4 bases. The DNA of the CDR3 is TGCGCCAGCAGCTCAACAGGGGGCGCTCCCCCAGAGACCCAGTACTTC. It translates to CASSSTGGAPPETQYF.

The gene calls are TRBV27 and TRBJ2-1, with 7 bases that match TRBD1. CDR3 length: 16 residues. Germline V gene sequence: CDR1 MNHEY, CDR2 SMNVEV (reference sequence). V dropped 7 bases and J dropped 3; count of bases not matched to a gene: 12. DNA for the CDR3: TGTGCCAGCACCCTAAGAGGGGACAGCTTCTACAATGAGCAGTTCTTC. It codes for CASTLRGDSFYNEQFF.

The J gene is TRBJ2-3, the V gene TRBV11-2, with 9 bases lining up with TRBD2. V was clipped by 7 bases and J by 4 bases; unmatched bases: 12. In germline, CDR1 is SGHAT, CDR2 FQNNGV. The CDR3 runs to 16 residues. CDR3 sequence (DNA): TGTGCCAGCACCACTCTGTGGCGGGGGGGCCCAGATACGCAGTATTTT. Amino acids: CASTTLWRGGPDTQYF.